This T cell receptor (beta chain) was retrieved from a study of OX40 agonist ivuxolimab in advanced cancers. Findings and caveats of the study: CD8+ T cells averaged more expanded clones than CD4+. The antigen specificity of the peripheral T cells (those that were expanded) was not determined.

Only one count was recorded for this clone. Antigen specificity is unknown. Profiled with immunoSEQ multiplex PCR; TCRdb holds only in-frame clones, not every one. The repertoire has tens of thousands of clones, roughly 84% of them found once; the top ten carry 35% to 40%. The ends lost 6 bases at V and 3 bases at J; junction bases unmatched: 8. This CDR3 has 14 amino acids. The V gene's germline CDR1 is PRHDT and CDR2 FYEKMQ (reference sequence). The chain joins TRBV13 to TRBJ2-7; 7 nucleotides align to TRBD2. The origin of this receptor is an adult with an advanced solid tumor such as melanoma, head and neck, liver or kidney cancer. The source was CD4+ or CD8+ T cells sorted from blood, collected in a trial of the OX40 agonist ivuxolimab. CDR3 amino acids: CASSYRLALYEQYF. The DNA of the CDR3 is TGTGCCAGCAGTTACAGACTAGCCCTCTACGAGCAGTACTTC.